This entry concerns a single T cell receptor beta chain. The target antigen is unknown. Germline V gene lookup returns CDR1 SQVTM and CDR2 ANQGSEA. V dropped 4 bases and J dropped 0 bases, with 13 bases sitting between them. The length of the CDR3 is 14 residues. Library preparation (for TCRbeta) was performed with unique molecular identifiers. TCRdb recomputed calls from the PCR reads with MiXCR, one row per CDR3 protein. Of about a million distinct CDR3 sequences in the sample, roughly 29% are singletons; the top ten hold around 30%. This record comes from a study of T-cell reconstitution after alpha-beta-depleted transplantation in children. Overall study findings and caveats: Among T cells one year after transplant, newly produced cells accounted for most counts and diversity.

Source: PBMCs, mostly from graft donor cells, taken 360 days after TCRalphabeta/CD19-depleted stem cell transplant. This rearrangement joins TRBV29-1 to TRBJ2-7; maybe TRBD1 (5 bases). This receptor was identified in a boy under two years old who had a stem cell transplant for SCID, so the T cells may come from the graft donor. The CDR3 region is CSVVGAPSSYEQYF. CDR3 nucleotides: TGCAGCGTTGTTGGGGCACCCAGCTCCTACGAGCAGTACTTC.